The present T cell receptor beta chain was sequenced within a study of CD8 T cells in Susac syndrome. Reverse transcription of roughly 0.5 to 1 ug RNA was carried out with random hexamers. Each CDR3 protein gets one entry after TCRdb re-called the immunoSEQ multiplex PCR reads with MiXCR. The sample has about 120,000 distinct CDR3 sequences; less than 95% are singletons. V was clipped by 0 bases and J by 5 bases, with 10 bases between them. The germline V gene has CDR1 GTSNPN and CDR2 SVGIG (reference sequence). CDR3 size: 13 residues. The TCR comes from a human donor with multiple sclerosis. V and J are TRBV30 and TRBJ1-1; D is ambiguous. The sequencing input was CD4+ T cells from PBMCs. The CDR3 nucleotides are TGTGCCTGGAGTGTACTTGAAGGAACTGAAGCTTTCTTT. Encoded protein: CAWSVLEGTEAFF.